Listed here are 21 T cell receptor beta chains from one sample, sequenced in a study of human T cells and chemical hapten exposure. TCRdb processed the RACE reads anew with MiXCR; each CDR3 protein has one entry. The sample comprises approximately 60,000 distinct CDR3 sequences, more than 7.5% of which are singletons, and around 10% rests with the top ten. Time point denoted: pre-sensitization, week 0. The treatment was: therapeutic diphenylcyclopropenone sensitization with weekly scalp DPC. The sequences come from whole blood, collected in connection with sensitization to the hapten diphenylcyclopropenone (DPC). The receptors come from a man aged 35-49 years with alopecia areata. Some clones in this sample may be carry-over from other donors' samples.

This clonotype was counted between two and nine times. The chain carries TRBV20-1 and TRBJ1-6; 8 bases match TRBD1. CDR3 length: 15 amino acids. Germline V gene data show CDR1 as DFQATT and CDR2 as SNEGSKA (reference sequence). V lost 5 bases and J lost 9; bases outside the gene matches: 12. CDR3 sequence (DNA): TGCAGTGCTCCCCTCGACAGGGGTCGGGGTTCACCCCTCCACTTT. Its protein product is CSAPLDRGRGSPLHF.

V usage is TRBV6-5 and J usage is TRBJ2-1; D possibly corresponds to TRBD1 (6 bases). This CDR3 comprises 15 residues. CDR1 MNHEY and CDR2 SVGAGI come from the germline V gene. The V and J ends lost 4 bases and 4 bases respectively, with 14 bases between them. CDR3 sequence: CASSSRQDAYNEQFF. The DNA of the CDR3 is TGTGCCAGCAGTTCGAGACAGGACGCTTACAATGAGCAGTTCTTC.

This clonotype was found a few times. The V and J genes are TRBV12-3 or TRBV12-4 and TRBJ2-6; 10 positions agree with TRBD2. V was pared by 2 bases and J by 3 bases, with 7 bases of the junction left unmatched. This CDR3 has 18 residues. For the CDR3, the DNA is TGTGCCAGCAGTTTACTAGCGGGAGTGGCGAGTGGGGCCAACGTCCTGACTTTC. Protein sequence: CASSLLAGVASGANVLTF.

In its sample, this clonotype was seen many times. V is TRBV4-3 and J is TRBJ1-2; D is ambiguous. V lost 3 bases and J lost 5, with 16 bases in between. The CDR3 loop spans 15 amino acids. Germline V gene sequence: CDR1 LGHNA, CDR2 YSLEER. CDR3 in DNA: TGCGCCAGCAGCCAGGACTCGGGGAACTCATATGGCTACACCTTC. Translating gives CASSQDSGNSYGYTF.

This clonotype showed up just a few times. V is TRBV2 and J is TRBJ2-1; 12 nucleotides line up with TRBD1. Germline loops: CDR1 SNHLY, CDR2 FYNNEI. With V trimmed by 8 bases and J by 9 bases, 2 bases remained unmatched. The CDR3 has 12 amino acids. The CDR3 DNA reads TGTGCCAGCGGGACAGGGGGCGGTGAGCAGTTCTTC. Protein product: CASGTGGGEQFF.

This clonotype was seen a handful of times. This chain joins TRBV6-2 or TRBV6-3 and TRBJ1-5; no definite D call. Trimming removed 6 bases from V and 5 bases from J, with 8 bases in between. This CDR3 contains 12 residues. In germline, CDR1 is MNHEY, CDR2 SVGEGT. CDR3 bases: TGTGCCAGCAGCCAAGACCATCAGCCCCAGCATTTT. It codes for CASSQDHQPQHF.

This clonotype was seen more than once but under ten times. This chain links TRBV5-6 with TRBJ2-2; D is undetermined. CDR1 and CDR2 from the germline V gene are SGHDT and YYEEEE. The V end was cut by 5 bases, the J end by 4 bases, with 12 bases between. There are 14 residues in the CDR3. The CDR3 here is CASRTQLTTGELFF. CDR3 bases: TGTGCCAGCAGGACTCAGCTAACCACCGGGGAGCTGTTTTTT.

CDR3 bases: TGTGCCAGCAGCCCCGGGACCGTTAATTCACCCCTCCACTTT. As protein: CASSPGTVNSPLHF. The chain is built from TRBV7-9 and TRBJ1-6; D might be TRBD1 (5 bases). Looked up from germline, CDR1 is SEHNR and CDR2 is FQNEAQ (reference sequence). The CDR3 loop spans 14 amino acids. Between the trimmed V and J ends, which lost 5 bases and 6 bases, there was a span of 11 bases.

The V gene is TRBV12-3 or TRBV12-4, the J gene TRBJ2-1; 9 bases map to TRBD2. The CDR3 length is 14 residues. V lost 3 bases and J lost 4; bases outside the gene matches: 1. The CDR3 region has the DNA TGTGCCAGCAGTTTCGCGGGAGGGTACAATGAGCAGTTCTTC. Encoded protein: CASSFAGGYNEQFF.

This chain links TRBV14 with TRBJ2-5; 8 bases agree with TRBD1. The ends lost 3 bases at V and 5 bases at J; junction bases unmatched: 17. Germline CDR1 reads SGHDN; CDR2 reads FVKESK. This CDR3 has 18 residues. The CDR3 loop reads CASSHGTGIISGVETQYF. The CDR3 bases are TGTGCCAGCAGCCACGGGACAGGCATAATATCGGGGGTGGAGACCCAGTACTTC.

This clonotype was counted only a few times. V and J are TRBV30 and TRBJ1-5, with TRBD1 matching over 7 bases. This CDR3 is 13 amino acids long. CDR1 GTSNPN and CDR2 SVGIG come from the germline V gene (reference sequence). Unmatched junction bases numbered 3, after V lost 0 bases and J lost 7 bases. DNA for the CDR3: TGTGCCTGGAGTGTAGAGGGGGCACAGCCCCAGCATTTT. It yields the protein CAWSVEGAQPQHF. The full variable domain, rest sourced from reference TRBV30 and TRBJ1-5, is SQTIHQWPATLVQPVGSPLSLECTVEGTSNPNLYWYRQAAGRGLQLLFYSVGIGQISSEVPQNLSASRPQDRQFILSSKKLLLSDSGFYLCAWSVEGAQPQHFGDGTRLSIL.

The rearrangement joins TRBV6-5 to TRBJ2-5; TRBD1 matches 10 bases. V lost 8 bases, J lost 6 bases, and 12 bases stayed unmatched. Germline lookup yields CDR1 MNHEY and CDR2 SVGAGI. This CDR3 comprises 15 residues. CDR3 nucleotide sequence: TGTGCCAGCTCCTCCGGGACAGGGGTTCCTAAGACCCAGTACTTC. It specifies CASSSGTGVPKTQYF.

The J gene is TRBJ1-2, the V gene TRBV6-5; no definite D call. Germline V gene data show CDR1 as MNHEY and CDR2 as SVGAGI. V was clipped by 8 bases and J by 4 bases, with 17 bases between them. This CDR3 spans 14 amino acids. This chain's CDR3 is CASSPEAAPYGYTF. DNA of the CDR3: TGTGCCAGCTCCCCGGAGGCGGCACCCTATGGCTACACCTTC.

In its sample, this clonotype was seen many times. Written as DNA, the CDR3 is TGTGCCAGCAGCTTAAAGGGTTGGGGGCGGGACGCCTACAATGAGCAGTTCTTC. This codes for CASSLKGWGRDAYNEQFF. J is TRBJ2-1 and V is TRBV7-8; D tentatively fits TRBD1 or TRBD2 (6 bases each). V was shortened by 2 bases and J by 2 bases, with 19 bases between the two germline ends. Germline lookup yields CDR1 SGHVS and CDR2 FQNEAQ. The CDR3 contains 18 residues.

The table lists this clonotype with many counts. The chain employs TRBV20-1 and TRBJ1-6; 8 nucleotides line up with TRBD1. The trim removed 0 bases at V and 8 bases at J, leaving 6 bases unmatched. This CDR3 is 15 amino acids long. From germline, CDR1 is DFQATT and CDR2 SNEGSKA (reference sequence). This CDR3 is CSARDPTGAHSPLHF. In nucleotides, the CDR3 is TGCAGTGCTAGAGATCCGACAGGGGCGCATTCACCCCTCCACTTT.

This clonotype was seen more than once but under ten times. The chain combines TRBV3-1 with TRBJ2-1; D unclear. This CDR3 contains 14 residues. From germline, CDR1 is LGHDT and CDR2 YNNKEL (reference sequence). Trimming left V 4 bases short and J 3 bases short, with 10 bases between. The CDR3 bases are TGTGCCAGCAGCCCTTCGATCCGCTACAATGAGCAGTTCTTC. It encodes CASSPSIRYNEQFF.

This clonotype was detected ten times or more. The rearrangement joins TRBV9 to TRBJ1-6; D not certain. Between the trimmed V and J ends, which lost 0 bases and 8 bases, there was a span of 9 bases. Germline V gene sequence: CDR1 SGDLS, CDR2 YYNGEE. The length of the CDR3 is 14 residues. The CDR3 DNA sequence: TGTGCCAGCAGCGTAGGCGGCTTTGATTCACCCCTCCACTTT. Protein product: CASSVGGFDSPLHF.

This clonotype was recorded at least ten times. The chain has TRBV6-2 or TRBV6-3 and TRBJ1-1, with D hard to call. Germline V gene data show CDR1 as MNHEY and CDR2 as SVGEGT. The V end lost 5 bases, the J end lost 0 bases, and 7 bases lay between the germline ends. The CDR3 covers 13 residues. The CDR3 nucleotides are TGTGCCAGCAGTCCCCCCTTGAACACTGAAGCTTTCTTT. Protein sequence: CASSPPLNTEAFF.

The genes are TRBV12-3 or TRBV12-4 and TRBJ2-3; D gene unclear. V was cut by 4 bases and J by 3 bases, with 8 bases left in between. The CDR3 loop spans 13 amino acids. The CDR3 reads CASSSLSTDTQYF. CDR3 nucleotide sequence: TGTGCCAGCAGTTCCCTATCGACAGATACGCAGTATTTT.

The rearrangement uses TRBV15 and TRBJ2-5, with TRBD1 matching over 7 bases. The CDR3 covers 16 residues. CDR1 and CDR2 (germline): LNHNV, YYDKDF (reference sequence). The J segment lost 2 bases and the V segment lost 1 base, leaving 7 bases of the junction unmatched. CDR3 DNA sequence: TGTGCCACCAGCAGAGTCCACAGGGGAAAACAAGAGACCCAGTACTTC. Amino acids: CATSRVHRGKQETQYF. The full variable domain, in which reference TRBV15 and TRBJ2-5 provide the parts outside the CDR3, is DAMVIQNPRYQVTQFGKPVTLSCSQTLNHNVMYWYQQKSSQAPKLLFHYYDKDFNNEADTPDNFQSRRPNTSFCFLDIRSPGLGDTAMYLCATSRVHRGKQETQYFGPGTRLLVL.

This clonotype occurred many times. This chain joins TRBV5-6 and TRBJ1-2; no definite D call. In germline, CDR1 is SGHDT, CDR2 YYEEEE. V lost 0 bases to trimming and J lost 1 base, with 13 bases between them. The CDR3 has 16 amino acids. The CDR3 DNA reads as TGTGCCAGCAGCTTGGATCCGGGCCCACATAACTATGGCTACACCTTC. It encodes CASSLDPGPHNYGYTF.